The subject of this entry is one T cell receptor beta chain. Its antigen is currently unknown. This sample is drawn from a study of tumor-infiltrating lymphocytes in localized non-small cell lung cancer. Overall study context: Patients included smokers and never-smokers with various histologies, some sampled after neoadjuvant chemotherapy.

Study outcomes and limitations: Different pieces of the same tissue went to different assays, confounding technical variation with intratumor heterogeneity.

The CDR3 runs to 14 residues. The trim removed 6 bases at V and 3 bases at J, leaving 5 bases unmatched. The germline V gene has CDR1 SQVTM and CDR2 ANQGSEA. Only in-frame clones appear in the TCRdb table, and some are missing; sequencing was by immunoSEQ multiplex PCR. The sample contains about 15,000 clones, 65% to 75% of which appear only once. The J gene is TRBJ2-7, the V gene TRBV29-1, with 13 bases aligning to TRBD2. Sequencing input: lung tumor tissue. This clonotype originated in a human donor with non-small cell lung cancer. The CDR3 DNA sequence: TGCAGCGTGGCGCGGACTAGCGGGAGCTACGAGCAGTACTTC. This translates into CSVARTSGSYEQYF.